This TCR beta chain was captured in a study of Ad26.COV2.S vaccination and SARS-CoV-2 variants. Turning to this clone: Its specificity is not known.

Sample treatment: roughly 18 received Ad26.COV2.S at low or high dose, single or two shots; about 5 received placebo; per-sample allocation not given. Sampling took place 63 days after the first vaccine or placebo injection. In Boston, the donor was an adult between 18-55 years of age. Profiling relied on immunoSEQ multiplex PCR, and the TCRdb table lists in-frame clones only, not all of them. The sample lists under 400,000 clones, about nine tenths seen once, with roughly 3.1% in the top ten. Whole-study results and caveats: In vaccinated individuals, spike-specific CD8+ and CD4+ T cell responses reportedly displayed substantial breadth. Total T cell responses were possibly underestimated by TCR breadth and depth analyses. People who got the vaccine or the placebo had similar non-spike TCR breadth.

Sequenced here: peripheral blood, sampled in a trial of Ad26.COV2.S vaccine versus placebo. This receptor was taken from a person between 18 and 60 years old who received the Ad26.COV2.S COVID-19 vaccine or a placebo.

This CDR3 is CASSLEGPGNTIYF. Written as DNA, the CDR3 is TGCGCCAGCAGCTTAGAAGGGCCTGGAAACACCATATATTTT. The J gene is TRBJ1-3, the V gene TRBV5-1, with unresolved D. Germline CDR1 reads SGHRS; CDR2 reads YFSETQ. The CDR3 contains 14 residues. V dropped 2 bases and J dropped 2 bases, with 8 bases sitting between them. Based on the CDR3 plus reference TRBV5-1 and TRBJ1-3, the full variable domain is KAGVTQTPRYLIKTRGQQVTLSCSPISGHRSVSWYQQTPGQGLQFLFEYFSETQRNKGNFPGRFSGRQFSNSRSEMNVSTLELGDSALYLCASSLEGPGNTIYFGEGSWLTVV.